The 28 T cell receptor beta chains below come from one sample, sequenced in a study of response to subunit inactivated influenza vaccine. TCRdb re-analysed the RT-PCR reads in MiXCR, keeping a single row per CDR3 protein. The table has about 780,000 distinct CDR3 sequences, 15% to 20% seen once; the top ten hold about a tenth. The source material was PBMCs from blood, sampled 5 days after vaccination. The source of these receptors is a man aged 45-65 years who received an inactivated influenza vaccine.

This clonotype was seen ten or more times. The CDR3 sequence: CASRGTYNEQFF. In nucleotides, the CDR3 is TGTGCCAGCCGCGGAACCTACAATGAGCAGTTCTTC. This chain uses TRBV12-3 or TRBV12-4 with TRBJ2-1; D ambiguous. V lost 8 bases to trimming and J lost 2 bases, with 7 bases between them. This CDR3 contains 12 residues.

This clonotype has more than one count but fewer than ten. CDR3 amino acids: CSLEDRYNEQFF. For the CDR3, the DNA is TGCAGCCTGGAGGACCGATACAATGAGCAGTTCTTC. The chain carries TRBV29-1 and TRBJ2-1; maybe TRBD2 (5 bases). CDR1 SQVTM and CDR2 ANQGSEA come from the germline V gene. The CDR3 extends over 12 amino acids. V was clipped by 8 bases and J by 4 bases, with 12 bases between them.

The sample holds many counts of this clonotype. This chain connects TRBV29-1 to TRBJ2-1; D remains ambiguous. V lost 7 bases, J lost 5 bases, and 6 bases lay in between. CDR3 length equals 10 residues. Germline assignment: CDR1 SQVTM and CDR2 ANQGSEA. The CDR3 nucleotides are TGCAGCGGTGCCGACAATGAGCAGTTCTTC. It specifies CSGADNEQFF.

In its sample, this clonotype was seen a few times. J is TRBJ1-5 and V is TRBV28; 8 bases agree with TRBD1. The ends lost 3 bases at V and 4 bases at J; junction bases unmatched: 8. CDR1 and CDR2 from the germline V gene are MDHEN and SYDVKM. The CDR3 contains 16 residues. CDR3 sequence reads: CASSFAGGEGNQPQHF. CDR3 DNA: TGTGCCAGCAGTTTTGCAGGGGGCGAGGGGAATCAGCCCCAGCATTTT.

The chain couples TRBV20-1 to TRBJ2-7; D is ambiguous. The CDR3 contains 14 residues. Trimming shortened V by 6 bases and J by 6 bases, and 21 bases separated the two germline ends. Germline V gene sequence: CDR1 DFQATT, CDR2 SNEGSKA (reference sequence). The CDR3 DNA reads TGCAGTGCCCCGAGACCCAATATGATGACCGAGCAGTACTTC. It encodes CSAPRPNMMTEQYF.

This clonotype was counted a few times. V usage is TRBV5-1 and J usage is TRBJ2-3; possible D gene TRBD2, 6 bases. The germline CDR1 and CDR2 sequences are SGHRS and YFSETQ. Trimming took off 1 base at V and 0 bases at J, with 15 bases between the two ends. This CDR3 is built from 17 residues. The DNA of the CDR3 is TGCGCCAGCAGCTTGAATGGTTGGAGGGGCAGCACAGATACGCAGTATTTT. Translation: CASSLNGWRGSTDTQYF.

This chain connects TRBV3-1 to TRBJ2-3; D gene ambiguous. Germline CDR1 LGHDT, CDR2 YNNKEL (reference sequence). The CDR3 has 12 residues. V was trimmed by 2 bases and J by 5 bases, leaving 5 bases between them. The CDR3 is CASSQPEDTQYF. The DNA for the CDR3 is TGTGCCAGCAGCCAACCAGAAGATACGCAGTATTTT.

The chain links TRBV5-1 to TRBJ2-2, with 8 nucleotides matching TRBD2. V dropped 5 bases and J dropped 3; count of bases not matched to a gene: 3. Per germline, CDR1 SGHRS and CDR2 YFSETQ. This CDR3 contains 14 residues. The CDR3 loop reads CASRIGGDTGELFF. The DNA of the CDR3 is TGCGCCAGCAGGATCGGGGGGGACACCGGGGAGCTGTTTTTT.

J is TRBJ2-5 and V is TRBV6-5; D perhaps matches TRBD2 (6 bases). Germline V gives CDR1 MNHEY, CDR2 SVGAGI. V lost 2 bases to trimming and J lost 1 base, with 20 bases between them. There are 18 residues in the CDR3. CDR3 loop: CASSYQGGGGAVQETQYF. In DNA, the CDR3 is TGTGCCAGCAGTTACCAAGGAGGTGGCGGGGCTGTCCAAGAGACCCAGTACTTC.

A few counts support this clonotype. The rearrangement uses TRBV27 and TRBJ1-1; D remains unclear. The V end was cut by 11 bases, the J end by 5 bases, with 18 bases between. The germline gives CDR1 MNHEY, CDR2 SMNVEV (reference sequence). This CDR3 comprises 13 residues. The CDR3 loop is CASAFWGSTEAFF. The CDR3, as DNA: TGTGCCTCCGCCTTTTGGGGTAGTACTGAAGCTTTCTTT.

The V call is TRBV29-1, the J call TRBJ2-7, with D tentatively TRBD2 (5 bases). The germline V and J ends were trimmed by 7 bases and 11 bases, with 18 bases remaining between them. Germline assignment: CDR1 SQVTM and CDR2 ANQGSEA. This CDR3 has 11 amino acids. The CDR3 DNA reads TGCAGCGCCGGTGACACCACGGGGAAGTACTTC. It encodes CSAGDTTGKYF.

V gene TRBV7-2 combines with J gene TRBJ2-5; 8 positions agree with TRBD2. There are 16 residues in the CDR3. Losses at the gene ends were 5 bases for V and 5 bases for J; bases not matched to a gene: 13. From germline, CDR1 is SGHTA and CDR2 FQGNSA. The CDR3 region is CASSPRVREGLETQYF. CDR3 in DNA: TGTGCCAGCAGCCCCCGAGTACGGGAGGGCCTTGAGACCCAGTACTTC.

V is TRBV20-1 and J is TRBJ2-5; TRBD1 matches at 11 bases. Germline V lookup: CDR1 DFQATT, CDR2 SNEGSKA (reference sequence). The CDR3 extends over 14 amino acids. V shed 5 bases, J shed 3 bases, and the junction held 5 bases outside the gene matches. The CDR3 DNA is TGCAGTGCTCCCGGGACAGGGGGGAAAGAGACCCAGTACTTC. It encodes CSAPGTGGKETQYF.

The CDR3 is CASSTMTSGVRETQYF. CDR3 nucleotide sequence: TGTGCCAGCAGCACTATGACTAGCGGGGTCAGGGAGACCCAGTACTTC. The chain uses TRBV7-2 and TRBJ2-5; 11 bases map to TRBD2. This CDR3 comprises 16 residues. The trim removed 5 bases at V and 5 bases at J, leaving 10 bases unmatched. In germline, CDR1 is SGHTA, CDR2 FQGNSA.

V is TRBV2 and J is TRBJ2-5; 11 nucleotides align to TRBD2. The CDR3 covers 15 residues. Unmatched junction bases numbered 5, after V lost 1 base and J lost 7 bases. Germline CDR1 reads SNHLY; CDR2 reads FYNNEI. The DNA of the CDR3 is TGTGCCAGCAGTGAAGAGACTAGCGGGATGGGGACCCAGTACTTC. This encodes CASSEETSGMGTQYF.

This clonotype was counted only a few times. The V and J genes are TRBV20-1 and TRBJ1-2; D possibly corresponds to TRBD1 (5 bases). The germline CDR1 and CDR2 sequences are DFQATT and SNEGSKA (reference sequence). V lost 0 bases, J lost 7 bases, and 18 bases lay in between. This CDR3 region has 15 residues. CDR3 coding DNA: TGCAGTGCTAGAGATCGGGGCTGGGGCTTGGGTGGCTACACCTTC. Translated, it gives CSARDRGWGLGGYTF.

The sample holds a few counts of this clonotype. The chain recombines TRBV5-1 with TRBJ2-1; the match to TRBD1 covers 9 bases. The CDR3 contains 14 residues. The germline CDR1 and CDR2 sequences are SGHRS and YFSETQ. J was trimmed by 10 bases and V by 2 bases; bases with no gene match: 7. The CDR3 loop is CASSFDRDRDEQFF. CDR3 in DNA: TGCGCCAGCAGCTTCGACCGGGACAGGGACGAGCAGTTCTTC.

The chain combines TRBV13 with TRBJ2-3; 8 bases are shared with TRBD2. V shed 5 bases and J 0 bases; nucleotides not matched to a gene: 7. This CDR3 contains 16 residues. Germline lookup yields CDR1 PRHDT and CDR2 FYEKMQ (reference sequence). Written as DNA, the CDR3 is TGTGCCAGCAGCGTACCGGGGGGGTCAAGCACAGATACGCAGTATTTT. Protein product: CASSVPGGSSTDTQYF. The entire variable domain, with the rest obtained from reference TRBV13 and TRBJ2-3, is as follows: AAGVIQSPRHLIKEKRETATLKCYPIPRHDTVYWYQQGPGQDPQFLISFYEKMQSDKGSIPDRFSAQQFSDYHSELNMSSLELGDSALYFCASSVPGGSSTDTQYFGPGTRLTVL.

This clonotype was seen a few times. This chain joins TRBV20-1 and TRBJ1-1; weak D call: TRBD1 (5 bases). V was cut by 6 bases and J by 0 bases, with 17 bases left in between. Germline loops: CDR1 DFQATT, CDR2 SNEGSKA (reference sequence). CDR3 length: 15 amino acids. The CDR3: CSAIRGWGMNTEAFF. The CDR3 nucleotides read TGCAGTGCAATTCGGGGCTGGGGTATGAACACTGAAGCTTTCTTT.

Ten or more counts support this clonotype. The chain recombines TRBV20-1 with TRBJ2-7, with D perhaps TRBD1 (6 bases). This CDR3 is 13 amino acids long. The germline CDR1 and CDR2 sequences are DFQATT and SNEGSKA (reference sequence). V was clipped by 0 bases and J by 3 bases, with 9 bases between them. The CDR3 protein is CSARDIQGYEQYF. The CDR3 nucleotides are TGCAGTGCTAGAGACATACAGGGCTACGAGCAGTACTTC.

The chain employs TRBV29-1 and TRBJ2-7; D possibly corresponds to TRBD2 (7 bases). Germline V lookup: CDR1 SQVTM, CDR2 ANQGSEA. V was clipped by 6 bases and J by 2 bases, with 17 bases between them. This CDR3 has 14 amino acids. This CDR3 reads CSVNSGGGPYEQYF. DNA for the CDR3: TGCAGCGTCAACTCGGGGGGCGGACCCTACGAGCAGTACTTC.

This clonotype was picked up a small number of times. V is TRBV4-2 and J is TRBJ2-1; D unclear. V gave up 0 bases and J gave up 10 bases, with 10 bases separating them. The germline V gene has CDR1 LGHNA and CDR2 YNFKEQ. CDR3 length: 13 residues. CDR3 residues: CASSQDGWTEQFF. CDR3 coding DNA: TGTGCCAGCAGCCAAGATGGTTGGACGGAGCAGTTCTTC.

The CDR3 nucleotides are TGTGCCAGCAGTACTATACGGAGGCTGGAGACCCAGTACTTC. Its protein product is CASSTIRRLETQYF. The genes are TRBV12-3 or TRBV12-4 and TRBJ2-5; TRBD2 is a possible D gene (5 bases). The CDR3 has 14 amino acids. The V gene lost 5 bases and the J gene lost 5 bases, with 15 bases spanning the gap.

The chain carries TRBV20-1 and TRBJ2-5, with D tentatively TRBD1 (6 bases). This CDR3 is 14 amino acids long. With 6 bases removed from V and 5 bases from J, the gap between germline ends came to 19 bases. Germline V gene data show CDR1 as DFQATT and CDR2 as SNEGSKA (reference sequence). CDR3 sequence (DNA): TGCAGTGCGCCAGAAACAGGGTTACTGGAGACCCAGTACTTC. Protein product: CSAPETGLLETQYF.

The CDR3 nucleotides are TGCAGTGCTAGAGATCATGCTTATAGCAATCAGCCCCAGCATTTT. Its protein is CSARDHAYSNQPQHF. The chain couples TRBV20-1 to TRBJ1-5; D not certain. This CDR3 comprises 15 residues. Trimming left V 0 bases short and J 0 bases short, with 9 bases between. Per germline, CDR1 DFQATT and CDR2 SNEGSKA (reference sequence).

This clonotype showed up just a few times. V is TRBV10-3 and J is TRBJ1-2; D is perhaps TRBD1 (6 bases). There are 13 residues in the CDR3. Trimming took off 7 bases at V and 2 bases at J, with 11 bases between the two ends. Germline V CDR1 and CDR2: ENHRY, SYGVKD. The CDR3 nucleotides are TGTGCCATCAAGGGGGGAGGCAACTATGGCTACACCTTC. This encodes CAIKGGGNYGYTF.

This rearrangement joins TRBV20-1 to TRBJ1-5, with D possibly TRBD1 on 5 matching bases. Germline V gives CDR1 DFQATT, CDR2 SNEGSKA (reference sequence). With 2 bases removed from V and 6 bases from J, the gap between germline ends came to 11 bases. The CDR3 runs to 13 residues. CDR3 loop: CSARKGLIQPQHF. The CDR3 DNA reads as TGCAGTGCTAGAAAGGGGTTGATTCAGCCCCAGCATTTT.

The gene calls are TRBV7-9 and TRBJ2-1; D is uncertain. Germline V gene data show CDR1 as SEHNR and CDR2 as FQNEAQ (reference sequence). CDR3 size: 14 residues. V lost 2 bases and J lost 4, with 9 bases in between. This chain's CDR3 is CASSLSVEYNEQFF. The CDR3, as DNA: TGTGCCAGCAGCTTATCTGTCGAATACAATGAGCAGTTCTTC.